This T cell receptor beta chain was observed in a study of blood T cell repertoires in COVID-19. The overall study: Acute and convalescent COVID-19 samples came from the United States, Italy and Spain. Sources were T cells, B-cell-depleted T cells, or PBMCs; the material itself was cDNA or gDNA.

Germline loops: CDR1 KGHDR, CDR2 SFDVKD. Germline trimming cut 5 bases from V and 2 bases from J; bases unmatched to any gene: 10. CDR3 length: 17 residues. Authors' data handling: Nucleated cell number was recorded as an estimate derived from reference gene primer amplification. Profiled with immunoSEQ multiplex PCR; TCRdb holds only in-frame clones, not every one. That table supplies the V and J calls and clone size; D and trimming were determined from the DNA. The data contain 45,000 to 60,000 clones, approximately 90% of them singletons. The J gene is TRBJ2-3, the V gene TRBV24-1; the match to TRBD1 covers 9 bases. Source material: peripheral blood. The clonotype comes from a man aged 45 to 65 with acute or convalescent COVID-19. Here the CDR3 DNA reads TGTGCCACCAGTGCCAATTCCGGGACAGGGCACACAGATACGCAGTATTTT. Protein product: CATSANSGTGHTDTQYF.